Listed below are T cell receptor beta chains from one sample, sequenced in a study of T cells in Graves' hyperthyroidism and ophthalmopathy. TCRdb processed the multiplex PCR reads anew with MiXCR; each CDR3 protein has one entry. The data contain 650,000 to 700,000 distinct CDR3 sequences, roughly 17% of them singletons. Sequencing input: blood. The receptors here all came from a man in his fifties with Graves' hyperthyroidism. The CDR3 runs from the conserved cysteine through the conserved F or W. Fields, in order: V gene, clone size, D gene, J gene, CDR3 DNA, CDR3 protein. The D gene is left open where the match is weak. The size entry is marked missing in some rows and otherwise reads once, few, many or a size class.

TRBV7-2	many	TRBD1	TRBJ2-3	TGTGCCAGCAGCTTCTCCACAGGGGCCACAGATACGCAGTATTTT	CASSFSTGATDTQYF
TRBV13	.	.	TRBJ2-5	TGTGCCAGCAGCTCTCTAGGGAAAAGAGAGACCCAGTACTTC	CASSSLGKRETQYF
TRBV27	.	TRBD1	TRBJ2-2	TGTGCCAGCACCCGGGACAGGGGGTCCGGGGAGCTGTTTTTT	CASTRDRGSGELFF
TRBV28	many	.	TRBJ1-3	TGTGCCAGCAGCTCCGGGGCCCAGCACTCTGGAAACACCATATATTTT	CASSSGAQHSGNTIYF
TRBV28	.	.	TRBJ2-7	TGTGCCAGCAGTTTGATATTTGGCGGGAACATCTCCTACGAGCAGTACTTC	CASSLIFGGNISYEQYF
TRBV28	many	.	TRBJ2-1	TGTGCCAGCAGTTTGGCTACCAGCTCCTACAATGAGCAGTTCTTC	CASSLATSSYNEQFF
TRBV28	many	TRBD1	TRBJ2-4	TGTGCCAGCAGTCCTCCCCATCGTGGACAGGGAAACATTCAGTACTTC	CASSPPHRGQGNIQYF
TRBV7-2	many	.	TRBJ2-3	TGTGCCAGCAGCCAAGCCAACACAGATACGCAGTATTTT	CASSQANTDTQYF
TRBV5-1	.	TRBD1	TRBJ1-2	TGCGCCAGCAGCGGGGGACAGGGGGCCAGTGGCTACACCTTC	CASSGGQGASGYTF
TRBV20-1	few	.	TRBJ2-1	TGCAGTGCTAGGGACTGGTTGAGCTCCTACAATGAGCAGTTCTTC	CSARDWLSSYNEQFF
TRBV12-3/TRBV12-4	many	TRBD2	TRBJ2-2	TGTGCCAGCAGTTTAGGATTCTCTAGCGGGAGGGGCACCGGGGAGCTGTTTTTT	CASSLGFSSGRGTGELFF
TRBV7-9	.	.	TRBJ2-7	TGTGCCAGCAGCCAGCGTGCGCGTACAGGCGAGCAGTACTTC	CASSQRARTGEQYF
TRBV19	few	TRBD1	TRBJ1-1	TGTGCCAGTAGTCCCAGAGGGACAGGCCTGGCCCTGGGGGACACTGAAGCTTTCTTT	CASSPRGTGLALGDTEAFF
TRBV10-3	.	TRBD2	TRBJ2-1	TGTGCCATCAGTGAATGGCTAGCGGGAGGGAACAATGAGCAGTTCTTC	CAISEWLAGGNNEQFF
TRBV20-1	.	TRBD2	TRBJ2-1	TGCAGTGCTAGAGGTAGCGGGGCCTACAATGAGCAGTTCTTC	CSARGSGAYNEQFF
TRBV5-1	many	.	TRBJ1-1	TGCGCCAGTTCTGCAGGGCTGACTGAAGCTTTCTTT	CASSAGLTEAFF